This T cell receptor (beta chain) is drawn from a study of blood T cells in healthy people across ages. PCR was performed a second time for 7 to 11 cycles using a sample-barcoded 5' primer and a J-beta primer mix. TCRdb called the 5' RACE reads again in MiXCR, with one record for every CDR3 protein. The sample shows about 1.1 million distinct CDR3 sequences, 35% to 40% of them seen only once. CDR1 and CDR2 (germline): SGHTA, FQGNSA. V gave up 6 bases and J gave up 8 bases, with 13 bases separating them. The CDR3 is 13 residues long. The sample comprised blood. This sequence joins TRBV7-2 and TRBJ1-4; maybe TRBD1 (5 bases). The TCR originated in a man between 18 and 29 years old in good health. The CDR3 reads CASRGGAGEKLFF. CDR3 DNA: TGTGCCAGCAGGGGGGGTGCAGGGGAAAAACTGTTTTTT.